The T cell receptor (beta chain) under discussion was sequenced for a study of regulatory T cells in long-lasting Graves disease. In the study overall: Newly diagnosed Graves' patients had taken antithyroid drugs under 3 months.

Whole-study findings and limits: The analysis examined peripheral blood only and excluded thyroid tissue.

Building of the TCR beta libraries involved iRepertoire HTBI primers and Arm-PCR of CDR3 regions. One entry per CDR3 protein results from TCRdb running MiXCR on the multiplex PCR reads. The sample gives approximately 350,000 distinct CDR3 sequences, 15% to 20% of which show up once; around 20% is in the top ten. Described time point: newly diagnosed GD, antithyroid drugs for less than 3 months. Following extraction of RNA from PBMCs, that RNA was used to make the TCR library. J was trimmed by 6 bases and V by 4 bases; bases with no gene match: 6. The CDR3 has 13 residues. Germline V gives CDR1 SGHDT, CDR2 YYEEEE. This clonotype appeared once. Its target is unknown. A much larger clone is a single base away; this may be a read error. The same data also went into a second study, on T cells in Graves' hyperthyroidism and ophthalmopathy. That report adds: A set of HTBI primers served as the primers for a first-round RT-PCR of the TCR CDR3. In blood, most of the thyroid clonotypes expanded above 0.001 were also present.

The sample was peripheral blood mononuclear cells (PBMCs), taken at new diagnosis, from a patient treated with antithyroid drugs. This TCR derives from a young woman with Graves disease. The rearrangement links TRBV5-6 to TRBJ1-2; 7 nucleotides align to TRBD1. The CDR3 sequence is CASSPAGGNGYTF. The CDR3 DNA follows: TGTGCCAGCAGCCCAGCAGGGGGAAATGGCTACACCTTC.